This T cell receptor (beta chain) was sequenced in a study of cytomegalovirus exposure and HLA in healthy donors. In germline, CDR1 is SGHTA, CDR2 FQGNSA. The V segment lost 1 base and the J segment 0 bases; nucleotides outside the gene matches: 7. The CDR3 is 18 amino acids. 13 Jbeta primers and 60 Vbeta primers were used for the PCR. Profiled with immunoSEQ multiplex PCR; TCRdb holds only in-frame clones, not every one. The data show about 140,000 clones, 60% to 85% seen once. V usage is TRBV7-2 and J usage is TRBJ2-2; TRBD1 agrees at 8 bases. The sample taken for sequencing was PBMCs. This sequence originates from a male donor in good health and CMV-seronegative. CDR3 bases: TGTGCCAGCAGCTTAGATCTAACAGGGGGTGCGAACACCGGGGAGCTGTTTTTT. Translating gives CASSLDLTGGANTGELFF.